What follows is one T cell receptor (beta chain) and its context. No antigen is known for it. The data were taken from a study of cytomegalovirus exposure and HLA in healthy donors. Study information: The 90 to 150 validation repertoires were produced on the same platform as the 670 or so repertoires of the first cohort. This was reported in a later analysis.

V was shortened by 0 bases and J by 2 bases, with 9 bases between the two germline ends. The CDR3 sequence is 14 residues long. Germline assignment: CDR1 SGDLS and CDR2 YYNGEE. Sequencing was performed with immunoSEQ multiplex PCR; in TCRdb, only in-frame clones are kept and a portion is missing. The table records roughly 150,000 clones, 94% of them present only once. Points from the study as a whole: Rarity characterized most TCR sequences, yet some public TCRs appeared in many donors. The tendency of first-cohort TCR clusters to co-occur in the 90 to 150 validation repertoires emerged from a later analysis.

This chain uses TRBV9 with TRBJ2-7; unclear D gene. The specimen sequenced was PBMCs. The receptor comes from a man younger than 30 in good health and CMV-seropositive. The CDR3 DNA reads as TGTGCCAGCAGCGTAGGAGGAAGCGCCTACGAGCAGTACTTC. Translating gives CASSVGGSAYEQYF.